These T cell receptor beta chains were read from a single sample in a study of cytomegalovirus exposure and HLA in healthy donors. Here immunoSEQ multiplex PCR was the method, and the copy in TCRdb shows in-frame clones only, minus some. Of tens of thousands of clones in the sample, around 77% were seen once. Source material: PBMCs. These receptors all stem from a man aged 25-45 years in good health and CMV-seronegative. CDR3s include the opening cysteine and the closing phenylalanine or tryptophan. A D gene is named only where the DNA matches it firmly. The size field is filled for only some rows; it gives once, few, many or a size class.

d_call j_call clone_size v_call cdr3_aa cdr3_nt
NA TRBJ1-2 NA TRBV29-1 CSVEGASRSGYTF TGCAGCGTTGAAGGGGCCAGCAGGTCTGGCTACACCTTC
NA TRBJ2-1 NA TRBV7-9 CASSSIPRGRDNEQFF TGTGCCAGCAGCTCGATCCCCAGGGGTAGGGACAATGAGCAGTTCTTC
NA TRBJ1-1 NA TRBV19 CASTIRGRGYKPEAFF TGTGCCAGCACTATCCGGGGAAGGGGGTATAAGCCTGAAGCTTTCTTT
TRBD1 TRBJ2-3 NA TRBV6-1 CASSEAPGQGADTQYF TGTGCCAGCAGTGAAGCACCGGGACAGGGGGCAGATACGCAGTATTTT
TRBD1 TRBJ2-7 NA TRBV7-9 CASSLTRGQGNYEQYF TGTGCCAGCAGCTTAACCCGCGGACAGGGGAACTACGAGCAGTACTTC
NA TRBJ2-7 NA TRBV28 CASSSWGHSYEQYF TGTGCCAGCAGTTCCTGGGGGCATTCCTACGAGCAGTACTTC
NA TRBJ2-1 NA TRBV5-1 CASSSRELARSSYNEQFF TGCGCCAGCAGCTCCCGTGAATTAGCGCGGAGCTCCTACAATGAGCAGTTCTTC
TRBD1 TRBJ2-1 NA TRBV25-1 CASRQGAFYNEQFF TGTGCCAGCAGACAGGGGGCGTTCTACAATGAGCAGTTCTTC
TRBD1 TRBJ1-1 once TRBV30 CAWSAGGTEAFF TGTGCCTGGAGCGCAGGGGGCACTGAAGCTTTCTTT
NA TRBJ1-2 once TRBV18 CASSPGGNYGYTF TGTGCCAGCTCACCGGGGGGTAACTATGGCTACACCTTC
NA TRBJ2-7 few TRBV4-2 CASRMGVKNPYEQYF TGTGCCAGCAGGATGGGCGTTAAAAACCCCTACGAGCAGTACTTC
NA TRBJ2-1 NA TRBV6-5 CASTIGPGVFNEQFF TGTGCCAGCACAATAGGACCGGGGGTATTCAATGAGCAGTTCTTC
NA TRBJ2-4 NA TRBV6-5 CASSYSFGGGDIQYF TGTGCCAGCAGTTACTCGTTTGGAGGAGGGGACATTCAGTACTTC
TRBD1 TRBJ1-2 few TRBV5-6 CASSPGTGGRGYTF TGTGCCAGCAGCCCCGGGACAGGGGGCCGTGGCTACACCTTC
NA TRBJ1-4 NA TRBV7-9 CASSLAAEKLFF TGTGCCAGCAGCTTAGCGGCTGAAAAACTGTTTTTT
NA TRBJ2-7 NA TRBV6-1 CASSEKRILSYEQYF TGTGCCAGCAGTGAAAAGCGGATCCTCTCCTACGAGCAGTACTTC
TRBD2 TRBJ2-2 NA TRBV7-2 CASSFERHSGGASGELFF TGTGCCAGCAGCTTTGAGCGTCATAGCGGGGGGGCTTCCGGGGAGCTGTTTTTT
NA TRBJ2-6 NA TRBV5-1 CASSTAEHSSGANVLTF TGCGCCAGCAGCACTGCTGAACACAGCTCTGGGGCCAACGTCCTGACTTTC
TRBD2 TRBJ2-1 few TRBV4-1 CASSQRREGPYNEQFF TGCGCCAGCAGCCAAAGGCGGGAGGGCCCCTACAATGAGCAGTTCTTC
TRBD1 TRBJ2-5 few TRBV5-8 CADRDRVGETQYF TGTGCCGATAGGGACAGGGTCGGAGAGACCCAGTACTTC